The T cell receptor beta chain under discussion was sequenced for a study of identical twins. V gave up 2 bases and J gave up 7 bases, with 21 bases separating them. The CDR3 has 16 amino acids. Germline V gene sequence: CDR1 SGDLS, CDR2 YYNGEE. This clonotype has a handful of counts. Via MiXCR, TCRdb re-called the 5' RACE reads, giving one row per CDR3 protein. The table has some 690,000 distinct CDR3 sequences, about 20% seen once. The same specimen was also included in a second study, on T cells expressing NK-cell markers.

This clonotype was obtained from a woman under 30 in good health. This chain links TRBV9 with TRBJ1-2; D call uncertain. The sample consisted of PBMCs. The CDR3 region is CASSVLPEVMAGGYTF. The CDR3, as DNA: TGTGCCAGCAGCGTGCTCCCCGAGGTCATGGCAGGTGGCTACACCTTC. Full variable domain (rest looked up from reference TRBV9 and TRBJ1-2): DSGVTQTPKHLITATGQRVTLRCSPRSGDLSVYWYQQSLDQGLQFLIQYYNGEERAKGNILERFSAQQFPDLHSELNLSSLELGDSALYFCASSVLPEVMAGGYTFGSGTRLTVV.